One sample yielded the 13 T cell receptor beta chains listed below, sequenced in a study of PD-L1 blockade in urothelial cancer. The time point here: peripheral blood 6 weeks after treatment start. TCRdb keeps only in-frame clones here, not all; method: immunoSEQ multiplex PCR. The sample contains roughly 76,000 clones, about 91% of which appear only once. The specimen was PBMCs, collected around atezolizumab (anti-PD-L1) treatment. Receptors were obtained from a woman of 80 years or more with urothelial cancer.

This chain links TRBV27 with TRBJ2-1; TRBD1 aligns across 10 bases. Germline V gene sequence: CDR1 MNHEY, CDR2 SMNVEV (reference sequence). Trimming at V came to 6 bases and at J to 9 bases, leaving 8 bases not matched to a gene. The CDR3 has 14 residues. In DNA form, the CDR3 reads TGTGCCAGCAGCCCGGGGACAGGGGTTAGTGAGCAGTTCTTC. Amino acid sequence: CASSPGTGVSEQFF.

The CDR3 reads CAWTRRGAGETQYF. CDR3 bases: TGTGCCTGGACCCGACGGGGGGCTGGGGAGACCCAGTACTTC. The J gene is TRBJ2-5, the V gene TRBV30, with TRBD2 as a possible D gene (7 bases). V was cut by 4 bases and J by 5 bases, with 17 bases left in between. Germline V gene sequence: CDR1 GTSNPN, CDR2 SVGIG (reference sequence). The CDR3 is 14 amino acids. Filled out from reference TRBV30 and TRBJ2-5, the complete variable domain reads SQTIHQWPATLVQPVGSPLSLECTVEGTSNPNLYWYRQAAGRGLQLLFYSVGIGQISSEVPQNLSASRPQDRQFILSSKKLLLSDSGFYLCAWTRRGAGETQYFGPGTRLLVL.

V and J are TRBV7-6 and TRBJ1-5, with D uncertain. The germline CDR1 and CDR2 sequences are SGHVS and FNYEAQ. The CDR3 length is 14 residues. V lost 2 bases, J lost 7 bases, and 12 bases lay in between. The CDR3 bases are TGTGCCAGCAGCTTATATCAGGAACGGCAGCCCCAGCATTTT. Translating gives CASSLYQERQPQHF.

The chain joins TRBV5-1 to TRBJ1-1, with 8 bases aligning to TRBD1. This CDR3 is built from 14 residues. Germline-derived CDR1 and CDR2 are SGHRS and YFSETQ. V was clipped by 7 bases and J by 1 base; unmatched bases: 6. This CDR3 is CASSAGGANTEAFF. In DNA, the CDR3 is TGCGCCAGCTCCGCAGGGGGCGCGAACACTGAAGCTTTCTTT.

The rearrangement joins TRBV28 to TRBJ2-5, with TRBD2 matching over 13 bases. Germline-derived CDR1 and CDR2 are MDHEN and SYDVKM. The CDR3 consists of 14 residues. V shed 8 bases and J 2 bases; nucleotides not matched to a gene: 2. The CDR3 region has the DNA TGTGCCAGCGGGACTAGCGGGGTTCAAGAGACCCAGTACTTC. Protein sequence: CASGTSGVQETQYF.

The CDR3 sequence is CASSLGTQRTVQETQYF. The CDR3 coding sequence is TGTGCCAGCAGTTTAGGCACCCAAAGGACAGTACAAGAGACCCAGTACTTC. The chain recombines TRBV28 with TRBJ2-5; perhaps TRBD1 as D (6 bases). V lost 2 bases, J lost 2 bases, and 18 bases lay in between. Germline lookup yields CDR1 MDHEN and CDR2 SYDVKM. The CDR3 is 17 residues long.

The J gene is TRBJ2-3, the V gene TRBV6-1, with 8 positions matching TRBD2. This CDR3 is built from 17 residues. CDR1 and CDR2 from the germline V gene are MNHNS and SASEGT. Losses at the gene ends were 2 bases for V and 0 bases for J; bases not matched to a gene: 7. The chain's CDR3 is CASSEREGGQSTDTQYF. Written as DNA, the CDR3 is TGTGCCAGCAGTGAACGGGAGGGGGGCCAGAGCACAGATACGCAGTATTTT.

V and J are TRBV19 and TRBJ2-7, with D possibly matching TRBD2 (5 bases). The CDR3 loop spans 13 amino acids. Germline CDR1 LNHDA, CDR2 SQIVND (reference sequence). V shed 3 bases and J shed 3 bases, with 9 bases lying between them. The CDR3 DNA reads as TGTGCCAGTAGTATCGATCGGGGCTACGAGCAGTACTTC. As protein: CASSIDRGYEQYF. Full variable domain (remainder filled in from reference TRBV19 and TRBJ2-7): DGGITQSPKYLFRKEGQNVTLSCEQNLNHDAMYWYRQDPGQGLRLIYYSQIVNDFQKGDIAEGYSVSREKKESFPLTVTSAQKNPTAFYLCASSIDRGYEQYFGPGTRLTVT.

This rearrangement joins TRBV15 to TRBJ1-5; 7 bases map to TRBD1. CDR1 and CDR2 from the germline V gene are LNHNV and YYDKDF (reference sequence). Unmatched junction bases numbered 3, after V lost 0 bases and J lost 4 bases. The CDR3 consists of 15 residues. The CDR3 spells CATSREGQINQPQHF. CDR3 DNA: TGTGCCACCAGCAGAGAGGGACAGATAAATCAGCCCCAGCATTTT.

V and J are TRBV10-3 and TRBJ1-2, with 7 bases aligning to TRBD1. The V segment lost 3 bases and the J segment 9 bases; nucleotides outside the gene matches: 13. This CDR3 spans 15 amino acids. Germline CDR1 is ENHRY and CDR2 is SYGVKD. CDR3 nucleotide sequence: TGTGCCATCAGTGAAGCGACAGGGCCCGTTGGTCGCTACACCTTC. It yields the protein CAISEATGPVGRYTF.

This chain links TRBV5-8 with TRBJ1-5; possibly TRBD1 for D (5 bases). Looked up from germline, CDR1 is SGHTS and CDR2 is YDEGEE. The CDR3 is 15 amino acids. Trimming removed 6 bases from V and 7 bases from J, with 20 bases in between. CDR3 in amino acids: CASTSRGGTGQPQHF. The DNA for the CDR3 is TGTGCCAGCACCTCCAGAGGAGGGACTGGACAGCCCCAGCATTTT.

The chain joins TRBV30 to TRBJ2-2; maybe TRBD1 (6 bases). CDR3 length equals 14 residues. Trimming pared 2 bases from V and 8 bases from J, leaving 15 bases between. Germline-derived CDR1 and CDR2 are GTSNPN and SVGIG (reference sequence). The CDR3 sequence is CAWSPRGQLGELFF. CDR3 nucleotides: TGTGCCTGGAGTCCACGGGGACAACTAGGGGAGCTGTTTTTT.

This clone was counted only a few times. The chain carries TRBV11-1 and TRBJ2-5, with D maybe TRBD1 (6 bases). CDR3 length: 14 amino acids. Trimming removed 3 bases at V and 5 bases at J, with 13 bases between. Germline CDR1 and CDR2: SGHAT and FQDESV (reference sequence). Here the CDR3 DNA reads TGTGCCAGCAGCTTCTCACAGGGTCGGGAGACCCAGTACTTC. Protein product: CASSFSQGRETQYF. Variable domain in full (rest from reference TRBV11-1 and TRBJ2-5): EAEVAQSPRYKITEKSQAVAFWCDPISGHATLYWYRQILGQGPELLVQFQDESVVDDSQLPKDRFSAERLKGVDSTLKIQPAELGDSAMYLCASSFSQGRETQYFGPGTRLLVL.